One and the same sample provided the 10 T cell receptor beta chains below, sequenced in a study of CD8+CD57+ T cells in acquired aplastic anemia. Individuals selected for sequencing had exhibited CD8+CD57+ cell expansion on flow cytometry. The study profiled TCR beta VDJ and CDR3 using genomic DNA as template. MiXCR was run by TCRdb on the reads, yielding one entry per CDR3 protein. The data hold about 180,000 distinct CDR3 sequences, with roughly three fifths observed a single time. The sequenced material came from sorted CD4+, CD8+, or CD8+CD57+ T cells (not recorded which) from PBMCs. Receptors originate from a human donor with aplastic anemia.

The V call is TRBV24-1, the J call TRBJ2-1, with 7 bases identical to TRBD1. This CDR3 comprises 13 residues. In germline, CDR1 is KGHDR, CDR2 SFDVKD. V shed 6 bases and J 9 bases; nucleotides not matched to a gene: 7. CDR3 sequence: CATSRQGTAEQFF. CDR3 DNA: TGTGCCACCAGTCGTCAGGGGACAGCTGAGCAGTTCTTC.

Worth noting for this clonotype: The limits of the CDR3 on the DNA are not certain, so only TCRdb's listed CDR3 is given. The CDR3 is CACSARSGATYEQYF. The gene calls are TRBV2 and TRBJ2-7. Termini included, the CDR3 measures 15 amino acids. Germline assignment: CDR1 SNHLY and CDR2 FYNNEI.

A single count supports this clonotype. The chain joins TRBV4-1 to TRBJ2-3; D tentatively reads TRBD1 or TRBD2 (5 bases each). CDR3 length equals 14 residues. V lost 0 bases, J lost 8 bases, and 12 bases lay in between. CDR1 and CDR2 from the germline V gene are MGHRA and YSYEKL. The CDR3 sequence is CASSQDGTGTTQYF. The CDR3 coding sequence is TGCGCCAGCAGCCAAGATGGGACCGGGACTACGCAGTATTTT.

The table lists this clonotype with a few counts. The chain has TRBV6-1 and TRBJ1-3; D is unresolved. V dropped 1 base and J dropped 10 bases, with 2 bases sitting between them. This CDR3 contains 10 residues. CDR1 and CDR2 (germline): MNHNS, SASEGT. Written as DNA, the CDR3 is TGTGCCAGCAGTGAAGGAACCATATATTTT. Amino acid sequence: CASSEGTIYF.

The chain carries TRBV5-6 and TRBJ1-1, with a possible D match to TRBD1 (5 bases). CDR1 is SGHDT and CDR2 is YYEEEE in the germline V gene. Trimming shortened V by 7 bases and J by 7 bases, and 17 bases separated the two germline ends. The CDR3 totals 13 residues. CDR3 sequence reads: CASGRARPGEAFF. The CDR3 DNA sequence: TGTGCCAGCGGCAGGGCGCGGCCCGGTGAAGCTTTCTTT.

The chain couples TRBV6-4 to TRBJ2-5; 8 nucleotides line up with TRBD1. With V trimmed by 5 bases and J by 3 bases, 11 bases remained unmatched. Per the germline V gene, CDR1 is MRHNA and CDR2 is SNTAGT. The CDR3 consists of 16 residues. The CDR3 DNA sequence: TGTGCCAGCAGTCCCCGCAGGGGACAGGAAGAAGAGACCCAGTACTTC. Its translation: CASSPRRGQEEETQYF.

Details on this clonotype: The junction departs from the called germline gene at one end, perhaps through a read error. The CDR3 loop is CASTSYSEQFF. CDR3 nucleotides: TGTGCCAGCACCTCCTACAGTGAGCAGTTCTTC. The chain links TRBV12-3 or TRBV12-4 to TRBJ2-1; D not resolved. This CDR3 has 11 amino acids.

This clonotype was counted at least ten times. The genes are TRBV14 and TRBJ1-2; D may be TRBD1 (6 bases). V lost 0 bases and J 9 bases, leaving 14 bases between the germline ends. The CDR3 runs 14 residues. Germline-derived CDR1 and CDR2 are SGHDN and FVKESK. CDR3 bases: TGTGCCAGCAGCCAAGAGTGGGACATGGCTAGCTACACCTTC. It codes for CASSQEWDMASYTF.

This chain uses TRBV6-6 with TRBJ2-7; tentative D call: TRBD1 (5 bases). Trimming removed 2 bases at V and 5 bases at J, with 10 bases between. CDR1 is MNHNY and CDR2 is SVGAGI in the germline V gene (reference sequence). CDR3 length equals 13 residues. The CDR3 loop is CASSYQGFDEQYF. The CDR3 DNA follows: TGTGCCAGCAGTTACCAGGGTTTCGACGAGCAGTACTTC.

CDR3 amino acids: CASSSTGGDVYGYTF. The CDR3 region has the DNA TGCGCCAGCAGTTCGACAGGGGGCGACGTCTATGGCTACACCTTC. The genes are TRBV5-1 and TRBJ1-2, with 10 bases that match TRBD1. The length of the CDR3 is 15 residues. V shed 5 bases, J shed 4 bases, and the junction held 8 bases outside the gene matches. The germline V gene encodes CDR1 SGHRS and CDR2 YFSETQ.